This TCR beta chain was found in a study of CD8+CD57+ T cells in acquired aplastic anemia. Overall study context: Recorded DNA amounts for sorted CD4+ and CD8+ cells had an average of about 3.5 ug.

CDR3 and TCR beta VDJ profiling relied on genomic DNA as the template. TCRdb reprocessed the reads via MiXCR and lists one record per CDR3 protein. Of around 200,000 distinct CDR3 sequences in the sample, less than 60% were seen once. CDR1 and CDR2 (germline): SEHNR, FQNEAQ (reference sequence). CDR3 size: 14 residues. V was pared by 5 bases and J by 1 base, with 3 bases of the junction left unmatched. This clonotype appeared many times. Its target is not known. CD8+CD57+ cell expansion, shown by flow cytometry, had occurred in the patients selected for sequencing. The diagnosis in all patients was severe acquired aplastic anemia. Findings and limits, study-wide: About 28 sequences, all CD8+ CDR3, were shared between patients and controls.

The sequenced material came from sorted CD4+, CD8+, or CD8+CD57+ T cells (not recorded which) from PBMCs. This sequence was found in a human donor with aplastic anemia. The gene calls are TRBV7-9 and TRBJ2-7; 9 bases are a match to TRBD2. CDR3 sequence: CASSPAGGSYEQYF. The CDR3 nucleotides are TGTGCCAGCAGCCCGGCGGGGGGGTCCTACGAGCAGTACTTC.